One and the same sample provided the 8 T cell receptor beta chains below, sequenced in a study of blood T cell repertoires in COVID-19. Only in-frame clones appear in the TCRdb table, and some are missing; sequencing was by immunoSEQ multiplex PCR. The sample carries about 43,000 clones, around 80% recorded once. The sample was peripheral blood. These receptors all come from a woman between 55 and 75 years old with acute or convalescent COVID-19.

The chain combines TRBV5-4 with TRBJ2-7; 16 bases fit TRBD2. Germline CDR1 is SGHNT and CDR2 is YYREEE (reference sequence). The length of the CDR3 is 15 residues. The V gene end was trimmed by 4 bases and the J gene end by 2 bases; junction bases not matched to a gene: 0. The CDR3 loop reads CASSGTSGGAYEQYF. In nucleotides, the CDR3 is TGTGCCAGCAGCGGGACTAGCGGGGGGGCCTACGAGCAGTACTTC.

V usage is TRBV6-5 and J usage is TRBJ1-1; no reliable D call. The V end lost 5 bases, the J end lost 2 bases, and 12 bases lay between the germline ends. This CDR3 has 14 amino acids. CDR1 is MNHEY, CDR2 SVGAGI, per germline. CDR3 in DNA: TGTGCCAGCAGTAACGGCAGGCCTAACACTGAAGCTTTCTTT. This translates into CASSNGRPNTEAFF.

This chain links TRBV5-4 with TRBJ1-2; 10 bases are a match to TRBD1. V trimming: 6 bases; J trimming: 8 bases; junction bases outside the gene matches: 13. The CDR3 has 15 amino acids. The germline V gene has CDR1 SGHNT and CDR2 YYREEE (reference sequence). The CDR3 reads CASTNLNGQGGGYTF. For the CDR3, the DNA is TGTGCCAGCACCAACCTTAATGGACAGGGGGGAGGCTACACCTTC.

This rearrangement joins TRBV27 to TRBJ2-6; TRBD1 might be the D (6 bases). The CDR3 runs to 15 residues. The V end was cut by 5 bases, the J end by 0 bases, with 8 bases between. The germline V gene encodes CDR1 MNHEY and CDR2 SMNVEV (reference sequence). CDR3 loop: CASSATGSGANVLTF. CDR3 in DNA: TGTGCCAGCAGTGCGACAGGCTCTGGGGCCAACGTCCTGACTTTC.

The chain is built from TRBV13 and TRBJ1-2; maybe TRBD1 (5 bases). Germline values: CDR1 PRHDT, CDR2 FYEKMQ (reference sequence). V lost 1 base and J 10 bases, leaving 10 bases between the germline ends. The CDR3 has 12 amino acids. This CDR3 is CASSLAVGDYTF. The CDR3 DNA sequence: TGTGCCAGCAGCTTAGCCGTAGGGGACTACACCTTC.

This clone has just one count. V gene TRBV6-5 combines with J gene TRBJ1-1; maybe TRBD1 (6 bases). Germline lookup yields CDR1 MNHEY and CDR2 SVGAGI. V lost 7 bases to trimming and J lost 7 bases, with 13 bases between them. The CDR3 is made up of 12 amino acids. The CDR3 bases are TGTGCCAGCATCACACAGGGAAATGAAGCTTTCTTT. It is translated as CASITQGNEAFF.

This chain uses TRBV5-1 with TRBJ2-3; the match to TRBD2 covers 16 bases. J lost 1 base, V lost 4 bases, and 9 bases had no gene match. Germline V gene sequence: CDR1 SGHRS, CDR2 YFSETQ. The CDR3 runs to 19 residues. The CDR3 nucleotides read TGCGCCAGCAGCACCCCGGGACTAGCGGGGGGGCCCGGCACAGATACGCAGTATTTT. Amino acid sequence: CASSTPGLAGGPGTDTQYF.

This clone was observed a single time. The chain joins TRBV4-1 to TRBJ1-1; TRBD1 agrees at 9 bases. This CDR3 contains 16 residues. Germline assignment: CDR1 MGHRA and CDR2 YSYEKL. V gave up 3 bases and J gave up 7 bases; unmatched junction bases: 12. The CDR3 nucleotides read TGCGCCAGCAGCCATCCGCCGGGACAGGGAATCCTTGAAGCTTTCTTT. Translated, it gives CASSHPPGQGILEAFF.